This TCR beta chain is from a study of CD8 T cells in ankylosing spondylitis. Findings and limits, study-wide: The clones that were linked to disease were reported to be significantly enriched in matched synovial fluid samples from ankylosing spondylitis patients.

J lost 2 bases, V lost 7 bases, and 6 bases had no gene match. The germline V gene has CDR1 MNHNS and CDR2 SASEGT. CDR3 length equals 15 residues. Turning to this clonotype: The antigen is undetermined.

Making use of molecular barcodes, quantitative 5'-RACE generated TCR beta libraries. MiXCR, applied by TCRdb to the 5' RACE reads, yields one record per CDR3 protein. The sample lists fewer than 250,000 distinct CDR3 sequences; roughly a tenth were seen once. This rearrangement joins TRBV6-1 to TRBJ2-1; TRBD1 matches 9 bases. The sequence came from a male donor with ankylosing spondylitis or in good health (not recorded which). The sequenced sample consisted of blood, either unsorted or a sorted T cell fraction (not recorded which). The CDR3 DNA reads as TGTGCCAGCAAAGCGGGACAGGGCCCCTACAATGAGCAGTTCTTC. It specifies CASKAGQGPYNEQFF.